The sample holds one count of the clone carrying this T cell receptor beta chain. The data belong to a study of control samples from healthy donors and cancer patients. This CDR3 is built from 15 residues. With V trimmed by 6 bases and J by 7 bases, 10 bases remained unmatched. The germline CDR1 and CDR2 sequences are MDHEN and SYDVKM. This table comes from immunoSEQ multiplex PCR, and its TCRdb copy is limited to in-frame clones, with some not included. The sample lists 120,000 to 150,000 clones, over 85% occurring once. This TCR derives from a man aged 18 to 35 in good health. The sequencing sample was made of blood. The chain has TRBV28 and TRBJ1-4; 8 bases align to TRBD1. DNA for the CDR3: TGTGCCAGCAGATACCGGGACAGGCGTAGTGAAAAACTGTTTTTT. Amino acid sequence: CASRYRDRRSEKLFF.